The source of this T cell receptor (beta chain) is a study of T cell responses to AZD1222 COVID-19 vaccine. About the research overall: It was second doses at about 4 or about 12 weeks that were pooled.

Study results and caveats: Females made up more of the donors, who were largely white British, and clonal diversity may have come out too low. Spike-specific TCR breadth and depth grew following two AZD1222 doses.

With regard to this clone: Its target is unknown.

The repertoire was sequenced with immunoSEQ multiplex PCR; TCRdb's copy has only in-frame clones and lacks some. The data contain about 120,000 clones, 80% to 90% of them singletons. With 8 bases removed from V and 4 bases from J, the gap between germline ends came to 14 bases. This CDR3 is 13 amino acids long. The gene calls are TRBV12-3 or TRBV12-4 and TRBJ1-1, with a possible D match to TRBD1 (5 bases). Sequencing was performed on peripheral blood, taken on day 0 of AZD1222 vaccination. The receptor was derived from an adult in good health. The chain's CDR3 is CASRKLGATEAFF. CDR3 sequence (DNA): TGTGCCAGCCGAAAACTTGGGGCCACTGAAGCTTTCTTT.